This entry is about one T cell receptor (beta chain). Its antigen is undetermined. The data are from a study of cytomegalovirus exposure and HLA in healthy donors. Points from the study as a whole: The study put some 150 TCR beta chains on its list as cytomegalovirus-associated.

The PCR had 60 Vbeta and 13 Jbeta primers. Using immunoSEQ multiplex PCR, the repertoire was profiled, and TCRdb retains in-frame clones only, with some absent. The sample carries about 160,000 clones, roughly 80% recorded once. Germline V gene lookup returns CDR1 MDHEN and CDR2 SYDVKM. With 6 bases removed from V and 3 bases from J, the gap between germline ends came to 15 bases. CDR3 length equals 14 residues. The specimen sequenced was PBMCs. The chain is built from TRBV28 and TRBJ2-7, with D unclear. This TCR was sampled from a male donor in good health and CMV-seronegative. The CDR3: CASRDRDNLYEQYF. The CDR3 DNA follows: TGTGCCAGCAGGGATAGAGACAACCTCTACGAGCAGTACTTC.